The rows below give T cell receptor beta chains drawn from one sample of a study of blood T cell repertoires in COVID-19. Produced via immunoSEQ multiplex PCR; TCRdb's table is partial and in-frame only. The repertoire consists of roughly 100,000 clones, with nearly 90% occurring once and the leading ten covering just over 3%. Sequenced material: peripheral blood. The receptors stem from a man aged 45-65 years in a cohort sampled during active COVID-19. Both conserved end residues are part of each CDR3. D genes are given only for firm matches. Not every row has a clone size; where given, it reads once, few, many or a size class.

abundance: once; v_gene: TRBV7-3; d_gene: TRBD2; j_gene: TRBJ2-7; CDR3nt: TGTGCCAGCAGCGACCAAACTAGCGGGGGTCACGAGCAGTACTTC; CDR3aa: CASSDQTSGGHEQYF
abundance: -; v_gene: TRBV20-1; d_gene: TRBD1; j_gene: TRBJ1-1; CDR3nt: TGCAGTGCTAGTAGGGGGCTAAACACTGAAGCTTTCTTT; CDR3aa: CSASRGLNTEAFF
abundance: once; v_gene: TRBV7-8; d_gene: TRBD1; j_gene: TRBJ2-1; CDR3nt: TGTGCCAGCAGCTATTTGGCCGGGACAGGGGCTAGGAATGAGCAGTTCTTC; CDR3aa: CASSYLAGTGARNEQFF
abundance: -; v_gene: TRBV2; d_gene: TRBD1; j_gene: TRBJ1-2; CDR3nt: TGTGCCAGCAACGGGAACAGGGGGGACTATGGCTACACCTTC; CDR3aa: CASNGNRGDYGYTF
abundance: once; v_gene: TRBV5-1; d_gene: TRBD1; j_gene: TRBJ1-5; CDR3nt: TGCGCCAGCAGCCCGGGACAGCCCAATCAGCCCCAGCATTTT; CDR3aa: CASSPGQPNQPQHF
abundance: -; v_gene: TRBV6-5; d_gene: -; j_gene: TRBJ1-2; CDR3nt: TGTGCCAGCACCAAATCGACAGGTTCTAACTATGGCTACACCTTC; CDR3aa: CASTKSTGSNYGYTF
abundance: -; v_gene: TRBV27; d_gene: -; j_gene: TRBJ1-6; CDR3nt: TGTGCCAGCAGTTTCCAGGCAGGGGATTCACCCCTCCACTTT; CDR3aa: CASSFQAGDSPLHF
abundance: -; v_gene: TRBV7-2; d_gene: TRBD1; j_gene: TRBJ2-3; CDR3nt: TGTGCCAGCAGCGGAACACCGGGACAGGTGTTTGGGGGCACAGATACGCAGTATTTT; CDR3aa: CASSGTPGQVFGGTDTQYF
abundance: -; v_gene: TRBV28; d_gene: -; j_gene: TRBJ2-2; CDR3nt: TGTGCCAGCAGTTTTAGAGGCAGTTACACCGGGGAGCTGTTTTTT; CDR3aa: CASSFRGSYTGELFF
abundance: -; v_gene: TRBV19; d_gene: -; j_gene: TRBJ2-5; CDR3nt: TGTGCCAGTAGTGACCTACAGGGTTGGGAGACCCAGTACTTC; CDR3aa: CASSDLQGWETQYF
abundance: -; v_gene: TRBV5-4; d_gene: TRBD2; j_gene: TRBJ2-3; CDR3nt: TGTGCCAGCAGCCCTCCGACTAGCGGGGCGTATACGCAGTATTTT; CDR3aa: CASSPPTSGAYTQYF
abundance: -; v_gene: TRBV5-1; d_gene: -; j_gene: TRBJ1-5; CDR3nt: TGCGCCAGCAGCTTGGCCGGGGGGTCAAATCAGCCCCAGCATTTT; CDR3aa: CASSLAGGSNQPQHF
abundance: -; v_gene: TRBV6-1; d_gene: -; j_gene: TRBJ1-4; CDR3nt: TGTGCCAGCAGTGAAGTTGGGGAGGGTGAAAAACTGTTTTTT; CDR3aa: CASSEVGEGEKLFF
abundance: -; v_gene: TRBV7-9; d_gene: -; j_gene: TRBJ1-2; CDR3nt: TGTGCCAGCAGCCTGACAGTCCTGGGTGGCTACACCTTC; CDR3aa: CASSLTVLGGYTF
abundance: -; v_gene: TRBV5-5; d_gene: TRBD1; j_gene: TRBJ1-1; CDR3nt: TGTGCCAGCAGCTTGGACAGGGGACGGGCTGAAGCTTTCTTT; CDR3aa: CASSLDRGRAEAFF
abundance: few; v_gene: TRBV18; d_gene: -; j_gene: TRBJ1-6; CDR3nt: TGTGCCAGCGCTGCGGGATCGGCGGGTAATTCACCCCTCCACTTT; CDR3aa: CASAAGSAGNSPLHF
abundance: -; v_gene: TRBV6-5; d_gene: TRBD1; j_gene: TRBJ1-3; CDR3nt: TGTGCCAGCAATACGGGACAGGGGAACACCATATATTTT; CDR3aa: CASNTGQGNTIYF
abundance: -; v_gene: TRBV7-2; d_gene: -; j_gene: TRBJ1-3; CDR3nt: TGTGCCAGCAGCTTAGTCGGTCAGGCCTTAAGCTCTGGAAACACCATATATTTT; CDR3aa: CASSLVGQALSSGNTIYF
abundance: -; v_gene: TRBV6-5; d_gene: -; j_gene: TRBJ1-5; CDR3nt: TGTGCCAGCAGTCCGGGGGGGTGGCAGCCCCAGCATTTT; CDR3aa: CASSPGGWQPQHF
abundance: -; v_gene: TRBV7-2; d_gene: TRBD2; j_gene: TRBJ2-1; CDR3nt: TGTGCCAGCAGCTTGGCGGGGGGCCTGGACGGTGAGCAGTTCTTC; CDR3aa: CASSLAGGLDGEQFF
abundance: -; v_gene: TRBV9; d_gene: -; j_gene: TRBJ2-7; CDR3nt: TGTGCCAGCAGCGTAGCGCAGGACACCTACGAGCAGTACTTC; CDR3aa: CASSVAQDTYEQYF
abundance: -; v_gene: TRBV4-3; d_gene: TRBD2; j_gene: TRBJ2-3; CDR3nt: TGCGCCAGCAGCCAAGAGACTAGCGGGGGGGTAGATACGCAGTATTTT; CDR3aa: CASSQETSGGVDTQYF